The 26 T cell receptor beta chains presented below share a single source sample, sequenced in a study of OX40 agonist ivuxolimab in advanced cancers. Sequenced by immunoSEQ multiplex PCR; TCRdb stores in-frame clones only, minus some. The repertoire holds about 7,800 clones, with just under 75% as singletons. The sequencing here drew on CD4+ or CD8+ T cells sorted from blood, taken in a trial of the OX40 agonist ivuxolimab. The source of these receptors is an adult with an advanced solid tumor such as melanoma, head and neck, liver or kidney cancer.

This chain connects TRBV9 to TRBJ2-1; TRBD1 aligns across 7 bases. CDR3 size: 14 residues. The germline gives CDR1 SGDLS, CDR2 YYNGEE. Trimming took 2 bases from V and 8 from J; bases not matched to a gene: 7. The CDR3 loop is CASSVVDRYDEQFF. DNA for the CDR3: TGTGCCAGCAGCGTTGTGGACAGGTACGATGAGCAGTTCTTC.

This chain links TRBV16 with TRBJ2-1; unclear D gene. Trimming removed 0 bases from V and 14 bases from J, with 11 bases in between. Germline loops: CDR1 KGHSY, CDR2 FQNENV. This CDR3 has 12 amino acids. CDR3 sequence: CASSQSGDMEFF. CDR3 coding DNA: TGTGCCAGCAGCCAATCTGGGGATATGGAGTTCTTC.

This chain connects TRBV9 to TRBJ2-3, with 7 nucleotides matching TRBD2. This CDR3 contains 15 residues. Germline V gene data show CDR1 as SGDLS and CDR2 as YYNGEE. V shed 4 bases and J 3 bases; nucleotides not matched to a gene: 8. In DNA, the CDR3 is TGTGCCAGCAGCTCGTTTTGGGGGGGGACAGATACGCAGTATTTT. It is translated as CASSSFWGGTDTQYF.

V gene TRBV9 combines with J gene TRBJ1-2; the match to TRBD1 covers 7 bases. Per germline, CDR1 SGDLS and CDR2 YYNGEE. Trimming at V came to 1 base and at J to 7 bases, leaving 19 bases not matched to a gene. The CDR3 loop spans 18 amino acids. The CDR3 spells CASSVSTGDTGSVAGYTF. The CDR3 DNA sequence: TGTGCCAGCAGCGTATCAACAGGGGACACGGGCTCGGTGGCTGGCTACACCTTC.

The chain links TRBV7-2 to TRBJ2-7; D may be TRBD1 (6 bases). This CDR3 contains 17 residues. Germline V gives CDR1 SGHTA, CDR2 FQGNSA. The ends were cut back, 0 bases at V and 3 bases at J, with 18 bases in the middle. The CDR3 coding sequence is TGTGCCAGCAGCTTAGCTCCGACAGGAAAAATAGGCTACGAGCAGTACTTC. Protein: CASSLAPTGKIGYEQYF.

In this sample, this clone turned up many times. The chain uses TRBV9 and TRBJ1-6; TRBD1 agrees at 7 bases. Unmatched junction bases numbered 9, after V lost 1 base and J lost 8 bases. Germline-derived CDR1 and CDR2 are SGDLS and YYNGEE. The length of the CDR3 is 16 residues. DNA for the CDR3: TGTGCCAGCAGCGTAAGCGGGCAGGGGGGAGATTCACCCCTCCACTTT. The encoded protein is CASSVSGQGGDSPLHF.

The chain is built from TRBV5-6 and TRBJ2-3; 11 bases fit TRBD2. Germline V gives CDR1 SGHDT, CDR2 YYEEEE. The CDR3 totals 16 residues. Trimming cost V 2 bases and J 5 bases; bases outside gene matches: 7. The CDR3 loop reads CASSFPSGGPKDTQYF. The CDR3 coding sequence is TGTGCCAGCAGCTTTCCTAGCGGGGGGCCAAAAGATACGCAGTATTTT.

The rearrangement uses TRBV13 and TRBJ1-6; D not certain. The CDR3 covers 13 residues. Germline CDR1 and CDR2: PRHDT and FYEKMQ (reference sequence). V gave up 5 bases and J gave up 7 bases, with 9 bases separating them. DNA for the CDR3: TGTGCCAGCAGCACGGGGTCGAATTCACCCCTCCACTTT. Protein: CASSTGSNSPLHF.

CDR3 DNA: TGTGCCAGCAGCGCCGGGGGGGCGCGGAGCACTGAAGCTTTCTTT. It yields the protein CASSAGGARSTEAFF. The V call is TRBV9, the J call TRBJ1-1; D might be TRBD1 (6 bases). CDR1 and CDR2 from the germline V gene are SGDLS and YYNGEE. With 3 bases removed from V and 4 bases from J, the gap between germline ends came to 16 bases. This CDR3 region has 15 residues.

The V gene is TRBV11-2, the J gene TRBJ2-7, with D perhaps TRBD1 (5 bases). CDR1 SGHAT and CDR2 FQNNGV come from the germline V gene. The CDR3 runs 14 residues. V lost 0 bases and J 7 bases, leaving 13 bases between the germline ends. The CDR3 loop reads CASSLETQVWEQYF. In nucleotides, the CDR3 is TGTGCCAGCAGCTTAGAAACACAGGTTTGGGAGCAGTACTTC.

The chain couples TRBV27 to TRBJ1-2; D might be TRBD1 (5 bases). This CDR3 has 13 amino acids. Trimming removed 5 bases from V and 7 bases from J, with 14 bases in between. In germline, CDR1 is MNHEY, CDR2 SMNVEV (reference sequence). CDR3 protein: CASSLTGTFGYTF. The CDR3 region has the DNA TGTGCCAGCAGTCTAACCGGGACCTTTGGCTACACCTTC.

This chain links TRBV4-3 with TRBJ2-7, with D possibly being TRBD2 (6 bases). This CDR3 spans 15 amino acids. CDR1 is LGHNA and CDR2 is YSLEER in the germline V gene. Deletions cut 3 bases from V and 0 bases from J, with 12 bases between. The CDR3 loop reads CASSQGVGGSYEQYF. DNA of the CDR3: TGCGCCAGCAGCCAGGGGGTGGGGGGCTCCTACGAGCAGTACTTC.

The genes are TRBV27 and TRBJ2-1; D unclear. The CDR3 sequence is 15 residues long. V lost 5 bases and J lost 4, with 15 bases in between. Per germline, CDR1 MNHEY and CDR2 SMNVEV (reference sequence). The CDR3 is CASSVRPAKYNEQFF. In DNA form, the CDR3 reads TGTGCCAGCAGTGTCCGCCCTGCAAAATACAATGAGCAGTTCTTC.

The chain carries TRBV4-1 and TRBJ2-7, with a weak D call TRBD2 (6 bases). V was trimmed by 5 bases and J by 2 bases, leaving 7 bases between them. Germline CDR1 is MGHRA and CDR2 is YSYEKL. The CDR3 length is 12 residues. The CDR3 here is CASSGGTYEQYF. CDR3 sequence (DNA): TGCGCCAGCAGCGGGGGGACCTACGAGCAGTACTTC.

The sample holds one count of this clone. The V and J genes are TRBV7-2 and TRBJ2-2; D might be TRBD2 (5 bases). The CDR3 runs 12 residues. Germline V CDR1 and CDR2: SGHTA, FQGNSA. The V end was cut by 11 bases, the J end by 4 bases, with 11 bases between. Here the CDR3 DNA reads TGTGCCTGTTCTGAGGGCACCGGGGAGCTGTTTTTT. This encodes CACSEGTGELFF.

The J gene is TRBJ2-7, the V gene TRBV4-1, with 7 nucleotides matching TRBD1. Losses at the gene ends were 0 bases for V and 2 bases for J; bases not matched to a gene: 4. Germline CDR1 and CDR2: MGHRA and YSYEKL. There are 15 residues in the CDR3. The CDR3 reads CASSQDWQGAYEQYF. CDR3 in DNA: TGCGCCAGCAGCCAAGATTGGCAGGGGGCCTACGAGCAGTACTTC.

The CDR3 protein is CASSLGGNTDTQYF. In DNA, the CDR3 is TGTGCCAGCAGCTTAGGGGGGAACACAGATACGCAGTATTTT. The chain is built from TRBV5-6 and TRBJ2-3, with D perhaps assigned TRBD1 or TRBD2 (6 bases each). V dropped 2 bases and J dropped 2 bases, with 9 bases sitting between them. The germline V gene encodes CDR1 SGHDT and CDR2 YYEEEE. This CDR3 is 14 amino acids long.

The rearrangement uses TRBV28 and TRBJ2-1, with unresolved D. Trimming cost V 1 base and J 10 bases, with 5 bases left between them. Germline CDR1 reads MDHEN; CDR2 reads SYDVKM. The CDR3 is made up of 11 amino acids. The CDR3 DNA sequence: TGTGCCAGCAGTTTATCTGGGGAGCAGTTCTTC. Encoded protein: CASSLSGEQFF.

The chain combines TRBV7-7 with TRBJ2-7; weak D call: TRBD1 (5 bases). The V gene lost 5 bases and the J gene lost 1 base, with 9 bases spanning the gap. This CDR3 contains 13 residues. Germline V gene lookup returns CDR1 SSHAT and CDR2 FNYEAQ (reference sequence). The CDR3 bases are TGTGCCAGCAGCACAGCAGGGTCCTACGAGCAGTACTTC. This gives the protein CASSTAGSYEQYF.

This clone came up a few times. The chain employs TRBV19 and TRBJ2-1; either TRBD1 or TRBD2 may fit D (6 bases each). V gave up 7 bases and J gave up 4 bases, with 20 bases separating them. This CDR3 contains 16 residues. Germline V lookup: CDR1 LNHDA, CDR2 SQIVND (reference sequence). The CDR3 nucleotides are TGTGCCAGTAACACGGGGGCGGGTAGCTATTACAATGAGCAGTTCTTC. Protein sequence: CASNTGAGSYYNEQFF.

The chain joins TRBV9 to TRBJ1-1; maybe TRBD1 (5 bases). Germline CDR1 is SGDLS and CDR2 is YYNGEE. This CDR3 region has 15 residues. The V and J ends lost 6 bases and 1 base respectively, with 16 bases between them. CDR3 sequence: CASNPRGAPNTEAFF. In nucleotides, the CDR3 is TGTGCCAGCAACCCCCGCGGGGCCCCGAACACTGAAGCTTTCTTT. Full variable domain (outside the CDR3, taken from reference TRBV9 and TRBJ1-1): DSGVTQTPKHLITATGQRVTLRCSPRSGDLSVYWYQQSLDQGLQFLIQYYNGEERAKGNILERFSAQQFPDLHSELNLSSLELGDSALYFCASNPRGAPNTEAFFGQGTRLTVV.

The rearrangement links TRBV5-1 to TRBJ2-3; a possible D gene is TRBD1 (5 bases). The CDR3 has 15 amino acids. Trimming removed 2 bases from V and 1 base from J, with 11 bases in between. Germline assignment: CDR1 SGHRS and CDR2 YFSETQ. DNA for the CDR3: TGCGCCAGCAGCTTAGGTACAGGTGGCACAGATACGCAGTATTTT. Translated: CASSLGTGGTDTQYF.

This chain links TRBV6-5 with TRBJ1-2, with TRBD1 matching over 7 bases. The CDR3 consists of 13 residues. The junction had 7 bases not matched to a gene; V was cut back by 6 bases and J by 6 bases. Germline V gene lookup returns CDR1 MNHEY and CDR2 SVGAGI. DNA for the CDR3: TGTGCCAGCAGACAAAGACAGGGTCATGGCTACACCTTC. Translated: CASRQRQGHGYTF.

In this sample, this clone turned up once. The V call is TRBV9, the J call TRBJ1-1; TRBD1 might be the D (6 bases). This CDR3 is 14 amino acids long. The germline gives CDR1 SGDLS, CDR2 YYNGEE. Trimming shortened V by 0 bases and J by 5 bases, and 11 bases separated the two germline ends. In nucleotides, the CDR3 is TGTGCCAGCAGCGTAGGCTCCAGGGGTACTGAAGCTTTCTTT. Protein sequence: CASSVGSRGTEAFF.

The rearrangement uses TRBV27 and TRBJ1-2, with 7 bases fitting TRBD1. Unmatched junction bases numbered 8, after V lost 3 bases and J lost 4 bases. Germline V gene lookup returns CDR1 MNHEY and CDR2 SMNVEV (reference sequence). CDR3 length: 15 amino acids. The CDR3 DNA is TGTGCCAGCAGTTTGAGTACAGGGGCTGGCTATGGCTACACCTTC. It translates to CASSLSTGAGYGYTF.

The chain is built from TRBV30 and TRBJ2-7, with D uncertain. Germline loops: CDR1 GTSNPN, CDR2 SVGIG (reference sequence). V was clipped by 4 bases and J by 3 bases, with 13 bases between them. The CDR3 is 13 residues long. CDR3 protein: CAWKTDLYYEQYF. The CDR3 DNA is TGTGCCTGGAAAACGGATCTTTACTACGAGCAGTACTTC.